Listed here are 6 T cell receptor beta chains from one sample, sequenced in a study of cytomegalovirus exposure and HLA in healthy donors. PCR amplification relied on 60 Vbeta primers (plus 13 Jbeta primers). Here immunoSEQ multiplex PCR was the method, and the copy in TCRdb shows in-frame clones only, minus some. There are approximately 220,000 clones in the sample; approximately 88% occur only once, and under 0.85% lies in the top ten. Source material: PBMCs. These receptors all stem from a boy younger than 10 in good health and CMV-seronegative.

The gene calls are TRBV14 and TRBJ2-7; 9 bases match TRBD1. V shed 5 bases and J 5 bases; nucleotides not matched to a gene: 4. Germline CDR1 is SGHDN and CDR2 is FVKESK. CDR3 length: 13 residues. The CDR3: CASSATGGHEQYF. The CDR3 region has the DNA TGTGCCAGCAGCGCCACAGGGGGCCACGAGCAGTACTTC.

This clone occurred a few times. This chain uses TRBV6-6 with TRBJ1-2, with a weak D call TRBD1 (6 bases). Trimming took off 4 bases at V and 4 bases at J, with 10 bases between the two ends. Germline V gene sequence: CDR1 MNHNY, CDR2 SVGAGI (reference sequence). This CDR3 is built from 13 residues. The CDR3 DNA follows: TGTGCCAGCAGTTTAGAGACAGGCTATGGCTACACCTTC. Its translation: CASSLETGYGYTF.

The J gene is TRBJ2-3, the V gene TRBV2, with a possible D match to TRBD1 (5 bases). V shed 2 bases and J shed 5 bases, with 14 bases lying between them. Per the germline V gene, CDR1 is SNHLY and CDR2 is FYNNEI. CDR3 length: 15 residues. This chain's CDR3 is CASSESAGSRDTQYF. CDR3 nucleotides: TGTGCCAGCAGTGAATCAGCAGGGTCTCGAGATACGCAGTATTTT.

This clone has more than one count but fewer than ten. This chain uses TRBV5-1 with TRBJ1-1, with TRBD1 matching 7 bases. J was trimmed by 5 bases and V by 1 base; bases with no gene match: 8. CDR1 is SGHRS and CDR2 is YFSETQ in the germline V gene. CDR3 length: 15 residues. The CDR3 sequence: CASSLTTGEATEAFF. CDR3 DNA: TGCGCCAGCAGCTTGACTACAGGGGAGGCTACTGAAGCTTTCTTT.

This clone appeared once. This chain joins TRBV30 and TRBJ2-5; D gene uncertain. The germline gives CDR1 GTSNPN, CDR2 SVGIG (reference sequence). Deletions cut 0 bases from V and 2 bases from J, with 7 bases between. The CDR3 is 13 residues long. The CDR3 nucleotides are TGTGCCTGGAGTGTACGCGAACAAGAGACCCAGTACTTC. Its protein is CAWSVREQETQYF.

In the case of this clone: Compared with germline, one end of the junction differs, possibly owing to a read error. CDR3 residues: CASSLGTGISGANVLTF. The CDR3 DNA is TGTGCCAGCAGCTTGGGGACAGGGATCTCTGGAGCCAACGTCCTGACTTTC. The V gene is TRBV7-8, the J gene TRBJ2-6; 9 nucleotides match TRBD1. Germline CDR1 and CDR2: SGHVS and FQNEAQ. CDR3 length: 17 residues.